Below, 7 T cell receptor beta chains from the same sample are listed, as sequenced in a study of cytomegalovirus exposure and HLA in healthy donors. PCR used 60 Vbeta primers and 13 Jbeta primers. Method: immunoSEQ multiplex PCR; TCRdb's copy keeps in-frame clones and lacks some. Recorded for this sample: tens of thousands of clones. Material: PBMCs. These receptor sequences come from a woman aged 45-65 years in good health and CMV-seropositive.

CDR3 protein: CASSVGTSPGLTFF. In DNA, the CDR3 is TGTGCCAGCAGTGTCGGGACTAGCCCGGGACTAACCTTCTTC. V usage is TRBV27 and J usage is TRBJ2-1, with TRBD2 matching over 9 bases. CDR3 length: 14 residues. The germline V gene encodes CDR1 MNHEY and CDR2 SMNVEV (reference sequence). Trimming removed 5 bases from V and 16 bases from J; junction bases left unmatched: 15.

This rearrangement joins TRBV20-1 to TRBJ1-4; D uncertain. V dropped 3 bases and J dropped 8 bases, with 7 bases sitting between them. Looked up from germline, CDR1 is DFQATT and CDR2 is SNEGSKA (reference sequence). The CDR3 covers 11 residues. CDR3 DNA: TGCAGTGCTAGGCCGGAGGAAAAACTGTTTTTT. Protein: CSARPEEKLFF.

The V call is TRBV4-1, the J call TRBJ2-5; TRBD2 is a possible D gene (6 bases). Germline values: CDR1 MGHRA, CDR2 YSYEKL. There are 13 residues in the CDR3. Trimming stripped 5 bases from V and 5 bases from J, with 12 bases between. The DNA of the CDR3 is TGCGCCAGCAGCGGGGCCGGAGGGGAGACCCAGTACTTC. Its translation: CASSGAGGETQYF.

The chain couples TRBV5-1 to TRBJ2-2; 9 bases are a match to TRBD2. The length of the CDR3 is 15 residues. Per the germline V gene, CDR1 is SGHRS and CDR2 is YFSETQ. V gave up 4 bases and J gave up 6 bases; unmatched junction bases: 7. CDR3 protein: CASSTSGRLSGELFF. CDR3 nucleotides: TGCGCCAGCAGCACAAGCGGGAGGTTGTCCGGGGAGCTGTTTTTT.

The chain is built from TRBV4-1 and TRBJ1-2, with D possibly being TRBD1 (5 bases). This CDR3 region has 15 residues. The V and J ends lost 3 bases and 2 bases respectively, with 13 bases between them. CDR1 and CDR2 from the germline V gene are MGHRA and YSYEKL. CDR3 amino acids: CASSQGQGGNYGYTF. CDR3 nucleotide sequence: TGCGCCAGCAGCCAGGGGCAGGGAGGGAACTATGGCTACACCTTC.

The chain has TRBV6-5 and TRBJ1-4; TRBD1 agrees at 7 bases. CDR1 MNHEY and CDR2 SVGAGI come from the germline V gene. V shed 2 bases, J shed 7 bases, and the junction held 7 bases outside the gene matches. This CDR3 has 15 amino acids. The CDR3 protein is CASSYGGGVFEKLFF. The CDR3 DNA reads as TGTGCCAGCAGTTACGGAGGGGGCGTTTTTGAAAAACTGTTTTTT.

V is TRBV5-1 and J is TRBJ1-5, with TRBD1 matching 8 bases. Germline values: CDR1 SGHRS, CDR2 YFSETQ. Trimming took 0 bases from V and 9 from J; bases not matched to a gene: 5. The CDR3 has 14 residues. DNA for the CDR3: TGCGCCAGCAGCTTGGGGACAGGGAGTTCGCCCCAGCATTTT. This gives the protein CASSLGTGSSPQHF. Full variable domain (outside the CDR3, taken from reference TRBV5-1 and TRBJ1-5): KAGVTQTPRYLIKTRGQQVTLSCSPISGHRSVSWYQQTPGQGLQFLFEYFSETQRNKGNFPGRFSGRQFSNSRSEMNVSTLELGDSALYLCASSLGTGSSPQHFGDGTRLSIL.